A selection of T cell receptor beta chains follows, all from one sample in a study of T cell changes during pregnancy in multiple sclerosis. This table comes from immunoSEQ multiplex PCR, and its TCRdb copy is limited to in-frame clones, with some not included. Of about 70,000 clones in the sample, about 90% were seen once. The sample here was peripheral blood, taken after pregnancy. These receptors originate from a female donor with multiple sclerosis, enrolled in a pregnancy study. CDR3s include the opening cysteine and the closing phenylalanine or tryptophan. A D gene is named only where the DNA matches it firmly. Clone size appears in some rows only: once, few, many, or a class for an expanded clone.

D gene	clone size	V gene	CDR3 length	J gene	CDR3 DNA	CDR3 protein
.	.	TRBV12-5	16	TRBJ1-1	TGTGCTAGTGGTTCCACCCTCGATTACCAGGGCACTGAAGCTTTCTTT	CASGSTLDYQGTEAFF
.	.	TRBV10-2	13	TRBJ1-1	TGCGCCAGCAGGACAGGCGGATTTTCTGAAGCTTTCTTT	CASRTGGFSEAFF
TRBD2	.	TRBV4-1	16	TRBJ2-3	TGCGCCAGCAGCCAGGGACTAGCAGGGGGGATAAATACGCAGTATTTT	CASSQGLAGGINTQYF
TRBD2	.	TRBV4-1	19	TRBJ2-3	TGCGCCAGCAGCCAAGATGGGGCTAGCGGGTGGTCCCGCACAGATACGCAGTATTTT	CASSQDGASGWSRTDTQYF
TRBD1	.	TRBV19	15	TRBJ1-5	TGTGCCAGTAGTAGGGACAGGGAGGGCAATCAGCCCCAGCATTTT	CASSRDREGNQPQHF
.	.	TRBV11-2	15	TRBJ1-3	TGTGCCAGCAGCTTAATACGCAGCTCTGGAAACACCATATATTTT	CASSLIRSSGNTIYF
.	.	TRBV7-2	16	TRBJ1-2	TGTGCCAGCAGCTTAGGCGGGAACCAGCCTCTCTATGGCTACACCTTC	CASSLGGNQPLYGYTF
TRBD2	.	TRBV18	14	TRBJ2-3	TGTGCCAGCTCACCTAGGGAGGGAACAGATACGCAGTATTTT	CASSPREGTDTQYF
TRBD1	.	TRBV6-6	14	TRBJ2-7	TGTGCCAGCACCCCGGACAGGGGGAGGGGAGAGCAGTACTTC	CASTPDRGRGEQYF
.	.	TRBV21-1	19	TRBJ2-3	TGTGCCAGCGCCCCTTCCCCTCGACTAGCGGGTCCTCTCACAGATACGCAGTATTTT	CASAPSPRLAGPLTDTQYF
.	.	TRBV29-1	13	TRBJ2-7	TGCAGCGTTGATCAGGGGGGCCCTGACGAGCAGTACTTC	CSVDQGGPDEQYF
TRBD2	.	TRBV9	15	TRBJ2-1	TGTGCCAGCAGCGTAGGCGGGAGGGATGACAATGAGCAGTTCTTC	CASSVGGRDDNEQFF
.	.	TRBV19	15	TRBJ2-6	TGTGCCAGTAGTAGAGATAGCTCTGGGGCCAACGTCCTGACTTTC	CASSRDSSGANVLTF
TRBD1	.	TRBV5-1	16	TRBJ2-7	TGCGCCAGCAGCTTGGGCGGGACAGGGGGCTTATACGAGCAGTACTTC	CASSLGGTGGLYEQYF
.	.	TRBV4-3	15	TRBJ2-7	TGCGCCAGCAGCCAAGAGAATAATAAGTGGACAAAGCAGTACTTC	CASSQENNKWTKQYF
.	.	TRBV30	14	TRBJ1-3	TGTGCCTGGAGTACCCACAAAGCTGGAAACACCATATATTTT	CAWSTHKAGNTIYF
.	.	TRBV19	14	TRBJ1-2	TGTGCCAGCCAGGAGTCAGACAGATACTATGGCTACACCTTC	CASQESDRYYGYTF
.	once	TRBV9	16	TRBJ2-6	TGTGCCAGCAGCGCCCGACAGGACTCTGGGGCCAACGTCCTGACTTTC	CASSARQDSGANVLTF
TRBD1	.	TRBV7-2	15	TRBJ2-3	TGTGCCAGCAGCTTGGGACAGTCCACCCCAGATACGCAGTATTTT	CASSLGQSTPDTQYF
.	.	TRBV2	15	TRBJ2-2	TGTGCCAGCAGTGATCGGGGAACGAACACCGGGGAGCTGTTTTTT	CASSDRGTNTGELFF
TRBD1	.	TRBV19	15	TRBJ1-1	TGTGCCAGTAGCCCTACTGACAGGGTGAACACTGAAGCTTTCTTT	CASSPTDRVNTEAFF
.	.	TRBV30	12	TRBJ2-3	TGTGCCTTCGGTACTAGGTCGGATACGCAGTATTTT	CAFGTRSDTQYF
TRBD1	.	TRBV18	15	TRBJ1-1	TGTGCCAGCTCCCGGACAGGACTCATGAACACTGAAGCTTTCTTT	CASSRTGLMNTEAFF
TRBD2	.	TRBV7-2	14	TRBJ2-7	TGTGCCAGCAGCCTTGGACTAGCGGGAGACGAGCAGTACTTC	CASSLGLAGDEQYF
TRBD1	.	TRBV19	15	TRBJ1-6	TGTGCCAGTAGCCCCACAGGGGGCTCAGGTTCACCCCTCCACTTT	CASSPTGGSGSPLHF
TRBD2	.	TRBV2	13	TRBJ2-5	TGTGCCAGCGGAGGGACTAGCGGAGAGACCCAGTACTTC	CASGGTSGETQYF
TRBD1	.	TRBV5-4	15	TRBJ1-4	TGTGCCAGCTCTTCCGGCGGGACAGCGAATGAAAAACTGTTTTTT	CASSSGGTANEKLFF
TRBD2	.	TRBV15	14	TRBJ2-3	TGTGCCACCAGCCAAAGCGGGGCCACAGATACGCAGTATTTT	CATSQSGATDTQYF
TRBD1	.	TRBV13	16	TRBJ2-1	TGTGCCAGCAGGGGCCTGGGACAGGGAAGTTACAATGAGCAGTTCTTC	CASRGLGQGSYNEQFF
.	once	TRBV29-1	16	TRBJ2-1	TGCAGCGTTGAACCCTCTAGCTTGAGCTCCTACAATGAGCAGTTCTTC	CSVEPSSLSSYNEQFF
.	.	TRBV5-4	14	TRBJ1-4	TGTGCCAGCAGCTTGGGACTCGAGAATGAAAAACTGTTTTTT	CASSLGLENEKLFF
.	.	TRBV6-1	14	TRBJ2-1	TGTGCCAGCTTCCCCCTCAGCTCCTACAATGAGCAGTTCTTC	CASFPLSSYNEQFF
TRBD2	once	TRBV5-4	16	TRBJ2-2	TGTGCCAGCAGCTTGGGGACTAGCGGCCTCACCGGGGAGCTGTTTTTT	CASSLGTSGLTGELFF
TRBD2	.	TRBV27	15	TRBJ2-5	TGTGCCAGCAGTTTTCTGGGACTACACCAAGAGACCCAGTACTTC	CASSFLGLHQETQYF
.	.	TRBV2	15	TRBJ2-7	TGTGCCAGCAGTGAATGGGGGGAGGAGGGGTACGAGCAGTACTTC	CASSEWGEEGYEQYF
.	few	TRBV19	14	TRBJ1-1	TGTGCCAGTAGTATACAGACATTGAACACTGAAGCTTTCTTT	CASSIQTLNTEAFF
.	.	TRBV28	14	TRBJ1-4	TGTGCCAGCAGTTCGGGGGGTTTAGGTGAAAAACTGTTTTTT	CASSSGGLGEKLFF
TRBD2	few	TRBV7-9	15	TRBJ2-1	TGTGCCAGCAGCCCACTAGCGGGATCCTACAATGAGCAGTTCTTC	CASSPLAGSYNEQFF
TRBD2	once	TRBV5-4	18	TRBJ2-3	TGTGCCAGCAGCTTGGGGGCTAGCGGGAGCCTACTCACAGATACGCAGTATTTT	CASSLGASGSLLTDTQYF
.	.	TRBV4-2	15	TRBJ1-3	TGTGCCAGCAGCCAATCCCGGACAGTAACCGGCACCATATATTTT	CASSQSRTVTGTIYF
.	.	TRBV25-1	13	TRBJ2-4	TGTGCCAGCTCTCAGGGGGGTAGGAACATTCAGTACTTC	CASSQGGRNIQYF
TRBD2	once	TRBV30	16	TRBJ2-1	TGTGCCTGGAGTGTACTTAGGACTAGCGTCGGGAATGAGCAGTTCTTC	CAWSVLRTSVGNEQFF
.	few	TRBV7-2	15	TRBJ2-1	TGTGCCAGCAGCTTGGTTGGTAGCTCCTACAATGAGCAGTTCTTC	CASSLVGSSYNEQFF
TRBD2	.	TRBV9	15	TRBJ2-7	TGTGCCAGCAGCGTGGGACTAGCGGAGACCTACGAGCAGTACTTC	CASSVGLAETYEQYF
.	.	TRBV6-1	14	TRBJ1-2	TGTGCCAGCAGTGAAAACGGACACCTCGGGGGCTACACCTTC	CASSENGHLGGYTF
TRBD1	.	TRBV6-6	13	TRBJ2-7	TGTGCCAGCAGGGGACAGGGTCCCTACGAGCAGTACTTC	CASRGQGPYEQYF